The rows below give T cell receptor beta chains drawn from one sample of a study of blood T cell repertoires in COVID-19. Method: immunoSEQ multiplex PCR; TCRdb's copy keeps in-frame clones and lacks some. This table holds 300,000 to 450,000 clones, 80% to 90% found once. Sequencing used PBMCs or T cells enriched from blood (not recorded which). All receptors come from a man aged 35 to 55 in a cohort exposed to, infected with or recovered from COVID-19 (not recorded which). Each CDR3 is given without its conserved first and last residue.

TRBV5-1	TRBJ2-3	ASSLGRALDTQY
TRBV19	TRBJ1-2	ASSGRANYGYT
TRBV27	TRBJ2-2	ASSLSIGQGRIGGELF
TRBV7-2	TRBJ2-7	ASSPPGREPYEQY
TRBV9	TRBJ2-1	ASSNSGREGEQF
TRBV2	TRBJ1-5	ASRTGGGQPQH
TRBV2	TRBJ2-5	ASSVAGIARETQY
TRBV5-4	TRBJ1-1	ASSFKGANTEAF
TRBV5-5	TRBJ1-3	ASSHYPGQGVGNTIY
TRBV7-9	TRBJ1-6	ASSTLPQGNNSPLH
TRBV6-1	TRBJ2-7	ASSEQGRGYEQY
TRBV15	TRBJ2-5	ATSRPSSGERETQY
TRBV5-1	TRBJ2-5	ASSSGTSEETQY
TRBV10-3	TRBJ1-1	AISFDRASEAF
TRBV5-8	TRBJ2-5	ASSFVGTTGGETQY
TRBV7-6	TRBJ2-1	ASSLTPTELADYNEQF
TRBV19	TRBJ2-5	ASSIDLPGVAQETQY
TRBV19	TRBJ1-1	ASTLEGRDAF
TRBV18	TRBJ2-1	ASSPQPGNEQF
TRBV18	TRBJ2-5	ASSPQGPQETQY
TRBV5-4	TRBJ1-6	ASSVSNSPLH
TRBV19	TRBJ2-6	ASTTSGTRANVLT
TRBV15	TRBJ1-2	ATSREEGGYT
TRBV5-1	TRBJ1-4	ASSPDRVLSNEKLF
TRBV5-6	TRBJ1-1	ASSLASWQGNTEAF
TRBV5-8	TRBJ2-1	ASSVRGTFYNEQF
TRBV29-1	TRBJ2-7	SVEVRQGVYEQY
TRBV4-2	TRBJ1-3	ASSQDPGQRNTIY
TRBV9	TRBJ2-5	ASSTPPTSGAPQETQY
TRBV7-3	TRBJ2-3	ASSSNGGSGDTQY
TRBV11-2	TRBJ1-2	ASSHGGIYGYT
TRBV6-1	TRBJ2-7	ASSEAPGQGREQY
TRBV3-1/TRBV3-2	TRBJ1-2	ASSQGRDRGYT
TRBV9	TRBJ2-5	ASSPKTGNGETQY
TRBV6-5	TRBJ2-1	ASRAGVGSHEQF
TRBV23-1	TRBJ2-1	ASSPLLLARSYNEQF
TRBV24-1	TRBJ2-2	ATSAAGTSNTGELF
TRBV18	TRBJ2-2	ASSPQNTGELF
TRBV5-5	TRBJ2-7	ASSLGESGEQY
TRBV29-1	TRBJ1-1	SGRRNTEAF
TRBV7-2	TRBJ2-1	ASSLGTSGDEQF
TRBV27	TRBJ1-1	ASTLVRVEAF
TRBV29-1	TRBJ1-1	SVEQGPNTEAF
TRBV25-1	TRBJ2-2	ASSDQDTGELF
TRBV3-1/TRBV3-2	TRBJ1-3	ASSPGAPAGNTIY
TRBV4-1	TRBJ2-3	ASRGNPSGSTDTQY
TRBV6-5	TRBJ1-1	ASSYRPAGTDTEAF
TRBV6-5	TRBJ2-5	ASSPTGQGAKTQY
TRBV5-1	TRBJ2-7	ASSLAGSSYYEQY
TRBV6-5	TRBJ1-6	ASSSTGDNSPLH
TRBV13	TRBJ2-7	ASSFRGRRSYEQY